The T cell receptor (beta chain) described here comes from a study of tumor-infiltrating lymphocytes in primary liver carcinoma. Study-wide context: The patients presented with primary liver carcinoma, which was managed through surgical resection. The patients, men and women alike, were aged 30 to 69 years.

To note about this clonotype: Its specificity is unknown.

The template, roughly 0.45 ug total RNA, yielded TCR beta cDNA made with a constant-region primer. Slightly modified ARM-PCR served as the procedure for the TCR beta libraries. These libraries came from three rounds of nested multiplex PCR. Investigators reported that the first two PCR rounds, at about 9 cycles each, used TRBV1-TRBV30 forward primers with a C-beta reverse primer. TCRdb itself ran the multiplex PCR reads through MiXCR, one entry per CDR3 protein. The table records about 200,000 distinct CDR3 sequences, about two thirds of them present only once. Study conclusions and caveats: Significantly greater top-250-clone fractions characterized tumors relative to blood (p = 0.039).

Unsorted whole blood supplied the blood RNA, and germline DNA was isolated too. Trimming cost V 0 bases and J 8 bases; bases outside gene matches: 13. Germline-derived CDR1 and CDR2 are SGHAT and FQNNGV. There are 17 residues in the CDR3. Sequenced sample: peripheral blood. This clonotype was obtained from a woman in her fifties or sixties with primary liver carcinoma and hepatitis B virus infection. The rearrangement links TRBV11-2 to TRBJ2-3, with 8 bases lining up with TRBD2. The CDR3 bases are TGTGCCAGCAGCTTAGATCCGGGGGAGACTAGCGCAGTTACGCAGTATTTT. It encodes CASSLDPGETSAVTQYF.